Shown below are 10 T cell receptor beta chains from a single sample sequenced in a study of a mutant IDH1 vaccine in newly diagnosed glioma. The assay was immunoSEQ multiplex PCR, and TCRdb's table has in-frame clones only and misses some. The data show 35,000 to 45,000 clones, 83% seen once. These receptors' antigens are unknown. The time point: week 35, safety follow-up. Vaccinated patients received 300 ug of mutant IDH1 20-mer peptide per dose, with topical imiquimod. The source was PBMCs, collected from a glioma patient whose treatment included an IDH1 peptide vaccine. The receptor set was obtained from a woman aged 50 to 60 with glioma.

This rearrangement joins TRBV7-9 to TRBJ1-1; the D gene is possibly TRBD1 (5 bases). This CDR3 region has 15 residues. Per the germline V gene, CDR1 is SEHNR and CDR2 is FQNEAQ (reference sequence). V lost 5 bases, J lost 4 bases, and 17 bases lay in between. The CDR3 nucleotides read TGTGCCAGCAGCCTCCAATCTACAGGTAGCACTGAAGCTTTCTTT. Protein sequence: CASSLQSTGSTEAFF.

This clone was seen just once. V is TRBV19 and J is TRBJ2-7; TRBD2 might be the D (6 bases). CDR3 size: 13 residues. V lost 5 bases and J 4 bases, leaving 12 bases between the germline ends. CDR1 is LNHDA and CDR2 is SQIVND in the germline V gene (reference sequence). As DNA, the CDR3 is TGTGCCAGTAGTCCCCAGGGACTGTACGAGCAGTACTTC. This encodes CASSPQGLYEQYF.

The chain couples TRBV5-1 to TRBJ2-2; TRBD2 matches 8 bases. This CDR3 has 13 residues. Unmatched junction bases numbered 6, after V lost 4 bases and J lost 10 bases. Per the germline V gene, CDR1 is SGHRS and CDR2 is YFSETQ. CDR3 residues: CASSTKAGAELFF. DNA for the CDR3: TGCGCCAGCAGCACTAAAGCGGGGGCGGAGCTGTTTTTT.

This clone occurred a few times. The chain is built from TRBV7-8 and TRBJ1-2, with a weak D call TRBD1 (5 bases). The V end was cut by 5 bases, the J end by 8 bases, with 15 bases between. Germline CDR1 reads SGHVS; CDR2 reads FQNEAQ. The CDR3 consists of 13 residues. In nucleotides, the CDR3 is TGTGCCAGCAGCCCGGCGGGGCTATGGGGCTACACCTTC. Amino acids: CASSPAGLWGYTF.

This rearrangement joins TRBV13 to TRBJ2-2; 11 positions agree with TRBD2. Trimming cost V 5 bases and J 5 bases; bases outside gene matches: 7. This CDR3 has 16 amino acids. The germline CDR1 and CDR2 sequences are PRHDT and FYEKMQ (reference sequence). CDR3 loop: CASSTLAGARTGELFF. The CDR3 bases are TGTGCCAGCAGCACACTAGCGGGGGCGAGGACCGGGGAGCTGTTTTTT.

The V gene is TRBV10-3, the J gene TRBJ2-3; a possible D gene is TRBD2 (6 bases). There are 13 residues in the CDR3. CDR1 is ENHRY, CDR2 SYGVKD, per germline. V lost 6 bases and J lost 4, with 11 bases in between. As DNA, the CDR3 is TGTGCCATCAGAGTGGGGGGAGCAGATACGCAGTATTTT. It codes for CAIRVGGADTQYF.

This clone was detected only once. The chain has TRBV14 and TRBJ1-2, with D maybe TRBD1 (6 bases). This CDR3 comprises 15 residues. CDR1 is SGHDN and CDR2 is FVKESK in the germline V gene. The ends were cut back, 4 bases at V and 2 bases at J, with 14 bases in the middle. This CDR3 is CASSPVGGGNYGYTF. The DNA for the CDR3 is TGTGCCAGCAGCCCCGTGGGGGGCGGAAACTATGGCTACACCTTC. Variable domain in full (rest from reference TRBV14 and TRBJ1-2): EAGVTQFPSHSVIEKGQTVTLRCDPISGHDNLYWYRRVMGKEIKFLLHFVKESKQDESGMPNNRFLAERTGGTYSTLKVQPAELEDSGVYFCASSPVGGGNYGYTFGSGTRLTVV.

The rearrangement joins TRBV7-2 to TRBJ2-7, with D perhaps TRBD1 or TRBD2 (6 bases each). The CDR3 loop spans 17 amino acids. The V and J ends lost 5 bases and 1 base respectively, with 21 bases between them. Per the germline V gene, CDR1 is SGHTA and CDR2 is FQGNSA. The CDR3 is CASSRTAAEGVSYEQYF. CDR3 DNA: TGTGCCAGCAGCCGAACGGCGGCGGAGGGGGTGTCCTACGAGCAGTACTTC.

This clone was seen a handful of times. The chain joins TRBV13 to TRBJ1-2; D is unclear. Germline CDR1 and CDR2: PRHDT and FYEKMQ (reference sequence). V was pared by 2 bases and J by 4 bases, with 11 bases between. CDR3 length: 14 residues. Written as DNA, the CDR3 is TGTGCCAGCAGCTTAAATGCAGAAAGCTATGGCTACACCTTC. Residues: CASSLNAESYGYTF.

V and J are TRBV19 and TRBJ1-2; D is unclear. The CDR3 runs to 15 residues. The germline gives CDR1 LNHDA, CDR2 SQIVND (reference sequence). V was shortened by 7 bases and J by 0 bases, with 15 bases between the two germline ends. As DNA, the CDR3 is TGTGCCAGTACCCAAGGCGGGAGTACTAACTATGGCTACACCTTC. It is translated as CASTQGGSTNYGYTF.